These T cell receptor beta chains were read from a single sample in a study of T cell repertoires in cytomegalovirus infection. Using its own MiXCR run on the reads, TCRdb lists one record per CDR3 protein. The table has roughly 140,000 distinct CDR3 sequences, around 24% seen once. Sequences were obtained from PBMCs. The origin of the receptors is a human donor in good health (CMV status not recorded). Some clones in this sample may be carry-over from other donors' samples. Both conserved end residues are trimmed from each CDR3.

v_gene	j_gene	len	CDR3aa
TRBV7-2	TRBJ1-5	12	ASSVDRGNQPQH
TRBV20-1	TRBJ2-3	14	SAPAPGLASTDTQY
TRBV24-1	TRBJ2-2	12	ATSDFGATGELF
TRBV6-5	TRBJ2-7	12	ASSPTGSGYEQY
TRBV7-9	TRBJ2-5	13	ASTNGQCSEETQY
TRBV5-4	TRBJ2-1	12	ASNQGGGYNEQF
TRBV28	TRBJ2-5	12	ASSTQHLQETQY
TRBV28	TRBJ2-7	12	ASCSLGQSYEQY
TRBV7-6	TRBJ1-5	14	ASSLEPGDGNQPQH
TRBV7-2	TRBJ1-1	13	ASTSLGVAVTEAF
TRBV7-2	TRBJ2-1	12	ASSPPDPYNEQF
TRBV2	TRBJ2-6	12	ASSEVAGANVLT
TRBV4-3	TRBJ2-2	11	ASSYDRPGELF
TRBV7-2	TRBJ2-7	11	ASSLNNVYEQY
TRBV12-3/TRBV12-4	TRBJ2-3	13	ASRFSNPSTDTQY
TRBV28	TRBJ2-4	18	ASSLGLVSGRFKGENIQY
TRBV2	TRBJ1-2	12	ASSEVGDSYGYT
TRBV11-2	TRBJ2-5	13	ASSLVAGYQETQY
TRBV7-2	TRBJ1-1	11	ASSLYINTEAF
TRBV5-6	TRBJ2-7	12	ASSWGTGSYEQY
TRBV5-8	TRBJ2-2	13	ASLRGVANTGELF
TRBV7-2	TRBJ1-5	12	ASSQTWGNQPQH
TRBV5-1	TRBJ1-1	12	ASSPGQTNTEAF
TRBV7-6	TRBJ2-7	13	ASSLGTGPGGEQY
TRBV7-9	TRBJ2-3	15	ASTTGSHRDYTDTQY
TRBV11-2	TRBJ2-7	10	PSSAEQYEQY
TRBV19	TRBJ2-5	13	ASTTHIAGRETQY
TRBV10-3	TRBJ2-7	12	AISVGTSGYEQY
TRBV14	TRBJ1-5	16	ASSRSRSGTGGAGPQH
TRBV6-1	TRBJ2-2	13	ASISRPRDTGELF
TRBV7-2	TRBJ1-1	13	ASSLYAGGGTEAF
TRBV7-6	TRBJ2-1	12	VSSQGLANNEQF
TRBV10-3	TRBJ2-3	10	AISEGTDTQY
TRBV6-2/TRBV6-3	TRBJ2-7	11	ARRASGAYEQY
TRBV15	TRBJ1-5	13	ATSSAGGSNQPQH
TRBV28	TRBJ1-1	13	ASSPWGLGDTEAF
TRBV15	TRBJ1-5	13	ATSRGQGRNQPQH
TRBV6-2/TRBV6-3	TRBJ2-6	12	AGSRASGANVLT
TRBV6-4	TRBJ2-2	13	ASSPAGQGAGELF